Listed below are T cell receptor beta chains from one sample, sequenced in a study of blood T cell repertoires in COVID-19. Clones were sequenced by immunoSEQ multiplex PCR, and TCRdb holds only the in-frame ones, with some missing. The sample has roughly 200,000 clones; 75% to 85% are singletons. The sample was peripheral blood. The receptor source for this set is a woman in her 30s with COVID-19, enrolled during active disease. CDR3s include the opening cysteine and the closing phenylalanine or tryptophan. D genes are given only for firm matches. Clone size, where shown, is once, few, many, or a class for clones that have expanded.

j_gene | v_gene | d_gene | abundance | CDR3aa | CDR3nt
TRBJ1-1 | TRBV28 | . | . | CASKGLNTEAFF | TGTGCCAGCAAGGGGCTGAACACTGAAGCTTTCTTT
TRBJ2-5 | TRBV21-1 | . | . | CASSKAATRETQYF | TGTGCCAGCAGCAAAGCGGCAACACGAGAGACCCAGTACTTC
TRBJ1-1 | TRBV10-3 | TRBD1 | . | CAISVGTVKLF | TGTGCCATCAGTGTCGGGACAGTAAAACTCTTT
TRBJ1-1 | TRBV6-1 | TRBD1 | . | CASSWTDRGTEAFF | TGTGCCAGCAGTTGGACGGACAGGGGGACTGAAGCTTTCTTT
TRBJ2-2 | TRBV15 | . | . | CATEGSNTGELFF | TGTGCCACCGAGGGATCGAACACCGGGGAGCTGTTTTTT
TRBJ1-5 | TRBV4-2 | TRBD1 | . | CASSQLGQTNQPQHF | TGTGCCAGCAGCCAATTGGGACAGACCAATCAGCCCCAGCATTTT
TRBJ2-1 | TRBV7-9 | . | . | CASSYAGGGGNGDEQFF | TGTGCCAGCAGCTACGCCGGAGGTGGCGGGAATGGGGATGAGCAGTTCTTC
TRBJ1-2 | TRBV12-3/TRBV12-4 | . | . | CASSLGAGGYTF | TGTGCCAGCAGTTTAGGGGCGGGTGGCTACACCTTC
TRBJ2-3 | TRBV15 | . | once | CATSNRTTSTDTQYF | TGTGCCACCAGCAATCGGACTACGAGCACAGATACGCAGTATTTT
TRBJ2-7 | TRBV9 | TRBD2 | . | CASSVEGLDDYEQYF | TGTGCCAGCAGCGTAGAGGGACTAGACGACTACGAGCAGTACTTC
TRBJ2-1 | TRBV18 | TRBD2 | . | CASSRTSGGNNEQFF | TGTGCCAGCTCAAGGACTAGCGGGGGGAACAATGAGCAGTTCTTC
TRBJ1-5 | TRBV30 | . | . | CAWSPRGGPGQPQHF | TGTGCCTGGAGTCCAAGGGGGGGGCCAGGGCAGCCCCAGCATTTT
TRBJ2-7 | TRBV3-1/TRBV3-2 | . | . | CASRCFGTPFSYEQYF | TGTGCCAGCCGATGTTTCGGGACTCCTTTCTCCTACGAGCAGTACTTC
TRBJ1-1 | TRBV7-9 | . | . | CASSLIDSEAFF | TGTGCCAGCAGCTTAATTGACAGTGAAGCTTTCTTT
TRBJ1-6 | TRBV5-8 | TRBD1 | . | CASSLAGQGADNSPLHF | TGTGCCAGCAGCTTGGCTGGACAGGGGGCGGATAATTCACCCCTCCACTTT
TRBJ2-5 | TRBV9 | TRBD2 | . | CASSPSPPGLAGGLLETQYF | TGTGCCAGCAGCCCCTCTCCGCCGGGACTAGCGGGGGGGCTTCTGGAGACCCAGTACTTC
TRBJ2-1 | TRBV9 | TRBD1 | . | CASSVVAGGYNEQFF | TGTGCCAGCAGCGTAGTCGCAGGGGGATACAATGAGCAGTTCTTC
TRBJ1-1 | TRBV19 | . | . | CASSPIPQGLTEAFF | TGTGCCAGTAGTCCCATCCCCCAGGGGCTTACTGAAGCTTTCTTT
TRBJ1-2 | TRBV6-6 | . | . | CASRAGGAPYGYTF | TGTGCCAGCAGGGCCGGGGGGGCCCCCTATGGCTACACCTTC
TRBJ2-3 | TRBV7-9 | TRBD1 | . | CASHQARTGSTDTQYF | TGTGCCAGCCACCAAGCCAGGACAGGGAGCACAGATACGCAGTATTTT
TRBJ1-2 | TRBV5-6 | . | . | CASSLVGENYGYTF | TGTGCCAGCAGCTTGGTCGGGGAAAACTATGGCTACACCTTC
TRBJ1-2 | TRBV7-2 | . | . | CASSLGVWGPGNYGYTF | TGTGCCAGCAGCTTAGGGGTATGGGGCCCCGGAAACTATGGCTACACCTTC
TRBJ2-2 | TRBV6-5 | . | few | CASSYRAGGRGELFF | TGTGCCAGCAGTTACCGTGCCGGGGGACGGGGGGAGCTGTTTTTT
TRBJ2-5 | TRBV4-1 | TRBD2 | . | CASSQSSGGTNQETQYF | TGCGCCAGCAGCCAATCTAGCGGGGGGACAAACCAAGAGACCCAGTACTTC
TRBJ1-3 | TRBV6-5 | TRBD1 | . | CASSYSGTGRRNTIYF | TGTGCCAGCAGTTACTCAGGGACAGGGAGAAGAAACACCATATATTTT
TRBJ2-1 | TRBV4-3 | TRBD2 | . | CASSHRLGLAEHNEQFF | TGCGCCAGCAGCCACCGACTTGGACTAGCGGAACACAATGAGCAGTTCTTC
TRBJ1-6 | TRBV11-1 | . | . | CASGGLGDSPLHF | TGTGCCAGCGGCGGACTGGGAGATTCACCCCTCCACTTT
TRBJ1-1 | TRBV24-1 | . | once | CATKDSSDTEAFF | TGTGCCACAAAGGACAGTTCCGACACTGAAGCTTTCTTT
TRBJ1-3 | TRBV28 | . | . | CASTLRPPGDGNTIYF | TGTGCCAGCACCCTCCGACCCCCGGGGGACGGAAACACCATATATTTT
TRBJ1-6 | TRBV7-9 | . | . | CASSPSVGADSPLHF | TGTGCCAGCAGCCCTTCGGTGGGGGCGGACTCACCCCTCCACTTT
TRBJ1-1 | TRBV29-1 | . | once | CSVSYVGGSTEAFF | TGCAGCGTTTCTTACGTAGGGGGATCGACTGAAGCTTTCTTT
TRBJ1-6 | TRBV7-2 | TRBD1 | . | CASSYRDRAAPLHF | TGTGCCAGCAGCTACCGGGACAGGGCAGCACCCCTCCACTTT
TRBJ2-7 | TRBV12-3/TRBV12-4 | . | . | CASSLATRVRYF | TGTGCCAGCAGTTTAGCGACGAGGGTTAGGTACTTC
TRBJ2-3 | TRBV10-2 | TRBD2 | . | CASEEGLAGWGTDTQYF | TGCGCCAGCGAAGAGGGTCTAGCGGGGTGGGGAACAGATACGCAGTATTTT
TRBJ2-7 | TRBV19 | . | . | CASRRTSRTYEQYF | TGTGCCAGTAGAAGAACTAGCCGAACCTACGAGCAGTACTTC
TRBJ2-5 | TRBV11-2 | TRBD2 | once | CASSLGLAGGRQETQYF | TGTGCCAGCAGCTTAGGGTTAGCGGGGGGCCGACAAGAGACCCAGTACTTC
TRBJ1-1 | TRBV5-4 | . | . | CASSLAGASEAFF | TGTGCCAGCAGCTTGGCCGGAGCATCTGAAGCTTTCTTT
TRBJ2-3 | TRBV7-2 | TRBD2 | . | CASSLTPSGTPGTDTQYF | TGTGCCAGCAGCCTTACTCCTAGCGGGACACCTGGCACAGATACGCAGTATTTT
TRBJ1-1 | TRBV13 | TRBD1 | few | CASKGQATEAFF | TGTGCCAGCAAGGGACAGGCAACTGAAGCTTTCTTT
TRBJ2-5 | TRBV29-1 | . | . | CSVEDPGTQYF | TGCAGCGTTGAAGACCCAGGGACCCAGTACTTC
TRBJ2-5 | TRBV15 | . | . | CATSTRETQYF | TGTGCCACCAGCACGCGAGAGACCCAGTACTTC
TRBJ2-3 | TRBV19 | TRBD2 | . | CASSIPPASGRSDTQYF | TGTGCCAGTAGTATACCCCCCGCTAGCGGGAGGTCAGATACGCAGTATTTT
TRBJ2-3 | TRBV9 | . | . | CASSSGAIDTQYF | TGTGCCAGCAGCTCAGGGGCGATAGATACGCAGTATTTT
TRBJ2-5 | TRBV9 | . | once | CASSSQGWETQYF | TGTGCCAGCAGCTCGCAGGGATGGGAGACCCAGTACTTC
TRBJ2-7 | TRBV30 | TRBD1 | . | CACRGTGKNEQYF | TGTGCCTGTAGAGGGACAGGGAAAAACGAGCAGTACTTC
TRBJ2-7 | TRBV18 | . | . | CASSPPGSGGSYEQYF | TGTGCCAGCTCACCACCGGGTAGCGGAGGCTCCTACGAGCAGTACTTC
TRBJ1-2 | TRBV11-2 | . | . | CASSLGVGAQTNYGYTF | TGTGCCAGCAGCTTAGGAGTGGGCGCCCAGACTAACTATGGCTACACCTTC
TRBJ2-1 | TRBV4-2 | TRBD2 | . | CASSQDSVAGGPHEQFF | TGTGCCAGCAGCCAAGATAGTGTGGCGGGAGGCCCGCATGAGCAGTTCTTC
TRBJ1-1 | TRBV5-4 | . | . | CASGASENTEAFF | TGTGCCAGCGGGGCCAGCGAGAACACTGAAGCTTTCTTT
TRBJ1-2 | TRBV6-5 | TRBD1 | . | CASSHQDRLNGYTF | TGTGCCAGCAGCCATCAGGACAGGCTCAATGGCTACACCTTC
TRBJ2-5 | TRBV27 | TRBD2 | . | CASSPGLAGATLGTQYF | TGTGCCAGCAGTCCGGGACTAGCGGGCGCGACGTTGGGGACCCAGTACTTC
TRBJ1-2 | TRBV2 | . | once | CALPVEQPLYGYTF | TGTGCCCTCCCGGTGGAGCAGCCCCTTTATGGCTACACCTTC
TRBJ1-2 | TRBV19 | . | . | CASTPPWGGAGVRYGYTF | TGTGCCAGTACCCCCCCTTGGGGGGGGGCCGGAGTAAGATATGGCTACACCTTC